This T cell receptor beta chain was retrieved from a study of cytomegalovirus exposure and HLA in healthy donors (dated by TCRdb to the late 2010s). A note on the overall study: According to an earlier analysis of 550 to 700 of the donors, roughly 180 million T cells yielded roughly 110 million unique TCR beta sequences and approximately 300 Gb of sequence data. An early release that covered roughly 600 HLA-typed donors contained about 300 gigabases of sequencing data and 70 million to 100 million unique TCR sequences. The genetic ancestry cluster associated with self-reported Caucasian donors included 81% of the roughly 390 genotyped donors. The study aimed to test whether signatures of past pathogen exposure could be identified by cataloging public T cell receptors. The T cell repertoires of 670 or so subjects were profiled by immunosequencing and related to cytomegalovirus serostatus. A separate validation cohort of over a hundred different subjects was used in addition to the roughly 700-subject first cohort. To predict cytomegalovirus infection status, the study combined high-throughput TCR immunosequencing, statistical association of individual TCRs with disease status, and machine learning. To study patterns of TCR occurrence, a later analysis re-analyzed previously published TCR beta repertoires from just over 650 donors and added high-resolution HLA genotyping. The later analysis used no new phenotypic data to find candidate immune exposures, relying instead on TCR beta sequences and their occurrence across donors. In an earlier analysis of 500 to 650 of the donors, high-throughput TCR beta sequencing was used to judge whether each TCR beta V gene segment behaved as functional or pseudogenic. Alongside the repertoire data, information on donor age, sex, ethnicity and CMV serostatus was compiled. In a later genetic analysis, genome-wide SNP genotypes for about three fifths of the 666 donors were used, and that subset was treated as a discovery cohort. Every repertoire in the discovery cohort had been generated on one and the same sequencing platform. Class I and class II HLA loci were covered by the typing at four-digit resolution. Typing coverage varied by locus: roughly 620-640 donors for A, B, C, DRB1 and DQB1; approximately 500 for DQA1; some 610 for DPA1; approximately 450 for DPB1. Several DR-DQ haplotypes were treated as single units for association and clustering because of strong linkage in the cohort. Among some 410 genotyped donors of the cohort, an average of about 240,000 unique TCR beta nucleotide sequences was sequenced per donor, of which about 19% were non-productive. General study outcomes and caveats: Most TCR sequences were observed very rarely across donors, whereas some public TCRs were present in many individuals. A few of the identified cytomegalovirus-associated TCR beta chains were confirmed in vitro to be specific for cytomegalovirus antigens. Because counts were too low, some 17 rarely observed V segments, including chromosome 9 orphons, were excluded from the earlier analysis of fewer than 650 of the donors. According to a later analysis, most CMV-associated TCR beta chains appeared to be HLA-restricted, and the HLA associations seemed to be driven largely by CMV exposure. In a later analysis, HLA-associated TCR beta chains showed more clonal expansion and lower generation probabilities than non-associated chains that were equally common. The study gave a list of around 170 TCR beta chains associated with cytomegalovirus. A further reported finding was that TCR beta sequences accurately predicted the HLA-A and HLA-B alleles for most subjects in the first cohort. Correlated functional status among segregating V segments might be attributable to linkage disequilibrium, but an unknown experimental factor could not be ruled out. Some IMGT-functional V segments, including TRBV6-2 and TRBV6-3, could not be distinguished by the 87-base-pair reads and were therefore excluded. According to a later genetic analysis, donors in an Asian-associated ancestry cluster had fewer N-insertions in productive TCRs than the approximately 650-donor mean. In an earlier analysis of some 500 of the donors, most TCR beta V segments were observed in productive rearrangements about 87% or about 30% of the time, broadly matching IMGT annotations. Strong co-occurrence of HLA alleles, especially DR and DQ, made assigning TCR associations to individual alleles difficult. The cohort was sequenced for TCR beta chains only, and without alpha or paired-chain data the features that could be detected were limited. Because HLA typing was unavailable for some donors at each locus, only the typed subset was used in association tests. In both the original and validation cohorts, the classifier was reported to diagnose cytomegalovirus status with high specificity and sensitivity. According to a later analysis, parvovirus B19, influenza, CMV and Epstein-Barr virus appeared linked to several top co-occurrence clusters. A later genetic analysis associated a missense DCLRE1C variant with V-gene and J-gene trimming of TCR beta chains, and an independent cohort replicated the association. The authors suggested that the approach could potentially be generalized to other disease states and immunological phenotypes. For the cohort, immune exposure information was limited to CMV serostatus. According to a later analysis, TCR association rates differed among HLA loci, with DRB1 alleles showing the most associated TCRs and HLA-C alleles showing the fewest. A group of highly shared sequence variants was considered likely to be a technical artifact of the sequencing pipeline. In a later analysis, some 17,000 TCR beta sequences were associated with specific HLA alleles at a false discovery rate of 0.05. Sequencing depth was assumed to be roughly uniform across donors in the presence/absence analyses, though that assumption may not hold.

The cohort consisted of 600 or so healthy bone marrow donors. Cohort members were all nominally healthy when sampled, although unrecorded immune exposures were likely present. The donor was CMV seronegative and was included in the group of a few hundred seronegative cohort members. Every donor gave a peripheral blood sample, and the peripheral blood mononuclear cells from that sample were used for TCR beta sequencing. The Qiagen DNeasy Blood Extraction Kit was used to extract genomic DNA from the blood cell samples. The library was produced with the immunoSEQ multiplex PCR assay. A mixture of 60 forward primers for TCR Vbeta segments and 13 reverse primers for TCR Jbeta segments was used in the multiplex PCR. The CDR3 region of rearranged TCR beta genes was amplified from genomic DNA with a multiplex PCR assay. The amplified TCR beta libraries were sequenced on the Illumina HiSeq System as 87-base-pair reads. The authors' analysis ran thus. In a later analysis, 77 million or so unique TCR beta chains were counted across the 690 or so repertoires, and roughly 11 million of these chains were shared by at least two donors. A nearest-neighbor algorithm error-corrected the raw reads and collapsed the reads into unique sequences, merging closely related sequences to remove PCR and sequencing errors. V, D and J gene segments were assigned by aligning CDR3 sequences to IMGT reference sequences. For a sequence to be retained, at least a six-nucleotide match to both a V gene segment and a J gene segment was required. Rearrangements were classified as productive when the CDR3 lacked stop codons and remained in frame with V and J, and all other rearrangements were classified as non-productive. Following IMGT convention, CDR3 was defined as the stretch from the second conserved V-encoded cysteine to the conserved J-encoded phenylalanine. The earlier analysis of fewer than 750 of the donors excluded sequences that lacked an unambiguous match to a single V gene segment. An earlier analysis of fewer than 650 of the donors classified V segments as functional when productive rearrangements were above 56.7% and as segregating when the standard deviation between donors was above 5%. A statistical classification framework was built to diagnose cytomegalovirus status from the catalog of TCR beta chain sequences. V and J gene assignment, in a later analysis, came from comparing TCR nucleotide sequences with IMGT/GENE-DB human TR gene sequences. A later analysis assigned CDR3 sequences and most-parsimonious VDJ recombination scenarios with the TCRdist pipeline. In a later analysis, every TCR beta chain was defined by the combination of its CDR3 amino acid sequence and its V-gene family, and reads without a unique V-gene family were dropped. A later analysis removed 600 or so highly shared, low-generation-probability nucleotide sequences to deal with suspected cross-contamination and a sequencing artifact. For each public chain, a later analysis derived a clonal expansion index from normalized ranks of inferred template counts within each repertoire. In a later analysis, generation probabilities were computed with a VDJ recombination model fitted to out-of-frame rearrangements, and the resulting probabilities were checked against IGoR. Hypergeometric tests were used in a later analysis to score TCR-TCR, TCR-HLA and TCR-CMV co-occurrence, with a repertoire-size bias correction applied to the TCR pairs. In a later analysis, false discovery rates were estimated by permuting HLA or CMV assignments 20 times. In a later analysis, co-occurring TCRs were grouped using DBSCAN, and TCRdist sequence similarity was added for clustering within HLA-allele-positive subsets. Repertoires with fewer than 30,000 or more than 120,000 public chains, plus five repertoires with anomalous nucleotide sharing, were excluded from co-occurrence clustering. The immuneACCESS repertoire file appears here via TCRdb, limited to in-frame rearrangements. These files lack a portion of the clones; in checked studies, under half of the deficit traces to unresolved V genes, and the cause of the others is not known. V, J and clone size are taken as reported in that table, and D and trimming were inferred from the DNA itself. The sample yields some 100,000 clones; 60% to 85% were counted once. 2% to 3% of the sample is in the top ten clones.

From V the trimming removes 3 bases and from J it removes 10 bases, while the gene matches leave 18 bases of the junction unaccounted for. Including cysteine and phenylalanine, the CDR3 has 18 amino acids. Left in the record is the CDR3 DNA by itself, 54 bases read in frame from the first base. CDR1 is given as SGHDN and CDR2 as FVKESK, both from the germline V gene. Worth noting for this clone: Its antigen is not yet known. No clone much larger than this one lies a single base away; base qualities are absent.

The sequence was obtained from a female donor in good health and CMV-seronegative. The chain links TRBV14 with TRBJ2-1; 10 bases in between match TRBD1. The specimen was PBMCs. Here is the DNA: TGTGCCAGCAGCCAGGCGGGACAGGGGCCTCTCCGGGATGCGGAGCAGTTCTTC. Translated, it gives CASSQAGQGPLRDAEQFF.